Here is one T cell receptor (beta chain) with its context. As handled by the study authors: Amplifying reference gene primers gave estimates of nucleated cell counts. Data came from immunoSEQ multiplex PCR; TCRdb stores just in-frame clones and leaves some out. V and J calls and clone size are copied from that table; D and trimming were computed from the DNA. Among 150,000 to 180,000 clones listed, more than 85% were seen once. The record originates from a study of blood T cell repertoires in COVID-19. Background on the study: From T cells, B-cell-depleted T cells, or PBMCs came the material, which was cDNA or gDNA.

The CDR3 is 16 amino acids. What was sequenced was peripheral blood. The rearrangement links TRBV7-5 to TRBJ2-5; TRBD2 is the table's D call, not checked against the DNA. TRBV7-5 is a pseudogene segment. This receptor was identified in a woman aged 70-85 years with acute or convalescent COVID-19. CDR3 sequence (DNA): TGTGCCAGAAGCACCCGGACTAGCGGGAACCAAGAGACCCAGTACTTC. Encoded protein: CARSTRTSGNQETQYF.